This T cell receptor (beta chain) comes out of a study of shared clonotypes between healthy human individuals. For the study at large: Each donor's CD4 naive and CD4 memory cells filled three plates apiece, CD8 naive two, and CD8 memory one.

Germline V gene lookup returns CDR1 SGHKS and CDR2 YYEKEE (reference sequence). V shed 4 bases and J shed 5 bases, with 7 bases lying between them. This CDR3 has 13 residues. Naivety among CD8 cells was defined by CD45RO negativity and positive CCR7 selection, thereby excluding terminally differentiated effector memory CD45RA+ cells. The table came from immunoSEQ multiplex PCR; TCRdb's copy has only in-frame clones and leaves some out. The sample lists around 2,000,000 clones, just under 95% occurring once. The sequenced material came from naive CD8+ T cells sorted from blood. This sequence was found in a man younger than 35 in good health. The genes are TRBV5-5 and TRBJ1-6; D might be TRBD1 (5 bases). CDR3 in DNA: TGTGCCAGCAGCGGAGGGGATAATTCACCCCTCCACTTT. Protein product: CASSGGDNSPLHF.